These 30 T cell receptor beta chains were all obtained from the same sample, sequenced in a study of blood T cell repertoires in COVID-19. Profiled with immunoSEQ multiplex PCR; TCRdb holds only in-frame clones, not every one. The sample includes about 440,000 clones, about 89% of them seen just once. Sequenced input: peripheral blood. These receptors all come from a woman in her twenties or thirties with acute or convalescent COVID-19.

The V and J genes are TRBV10-2 and TRBJ2-5; 11 positions agree with TRBD2. CDR1 is WSHSY and CDR2 is SAAADI in the germline V gene. The CDR3 is 15 amino acids. V trimming: 7 bases; J trimming: 4 bases; junction bases outside the gene matches: 8. CDR3 loop: CASNPSGGNRETQYF. The CDR3 DNA is TGCGCCAGCAACCCTAGCGGGGGGAATCGAGAGACCCAGTACTTC.

Notes on this clone: Within the sample, other DNA sequences also encode this same CDR3. V usage is TRBV6-5 and J usage is TRBJ1-2; D remains unclear. Germline V gene lookup returns CDR1 MNHEY and CDR2 SVGAGI. The CDR3 extends over 13 amino acids. V was shortened by 9 bases and J by 2 bases, with 13 bases between the two germline ends. CDR3 sequence (DNA): TGTGCCAGTAGCCCAGGAGGGAACTATGGCTACACCTTC. Translating gives CASSPGGNYGYTF.

The rearrangement joins TRBV30 to TRBJ2-1; D is possibly TRBD2 (7 bases). V was trimmed by 0 bases and J by 8 bases, leaving 14 bases between them. Germline values: CDR1 GTSNPN, CDR2 SVGIG (reference sequence). The CDR3 runs to 14 residues. CDR3: CAWSVGGAGDEQFF. Here the CDR3 DNA reads TGTGCCTGGAGTGTAGGGGGGGCGGGAGATGAGCAGTTCTTC. Full variable domain (rest looked up from reference TRBV30 and TRBJ2-1): SQTIHQWPATLVQPVGSPLSLECTVEGTSNPNLYWYRQAAGRGLQLLFYSVGIGQISSEVPQNLSASRPQDRQFILSSKKLLLSDSGFYLCAWSVGGAGDEQFFGPGTRLTVL.

The rearrangement links TRBV27 to TRBJ2-5, with a tentative D call TRBD2 (6 bases). Deletions cut 3 bases from V and 2 bases from J, with 10 bases between. CDR1 is MNHEY, CDR2 SMNVEV, per germline (reference sequence). The CDR3 is 14 amino acids. CDR3 in amino acids: CASSFQGGQETQYF. The CDR3 coding sequence is TGTGCCAGCAGTTTTCAGGGAGGTCAAGAGACCCAGTACTTC.

The V and J genes are TRBV12-5 and TRBJ1-5; D is perhaps TRBD1 (5 bases). The V gene's germline CDR1 is LGHNT and CDR2 FRNRAP. This CDR3 spans 14 amino acids. Trimming removed 7 bases at V and 2 bases at J, with 12 bases between. The CDR3 sequence: CASARREGNQPQHF. The CDR3 nucleotides are TGTGCTAGTGCCCGCAGGGAAGGCAATCAGCCCCAGCATTTT.

The sample holds one count of this clone. The chain has TRBV28 and TRBJ2-7, with 13 bases aligning to TRBD2. Germline V gene sequence: CDR1 MDHEN, CDR2 SYDVKM. CDR3 length: 15 amino acids. V dropped 5 bases and J dropped 5; count of bases not matched to a gene: 6. The CDR3 nucleotides read TGTGCCAGCAGTCCCGGGACTAGCGGGGTCAACGAGCAGTACTTC. Protein sequence: CASSPGTSGVNEQYF.

J is TRBJ2-5 and V is TRBV24-1; tentatively, D is TRBD2 (6 bases). CDR1 and CDR2 from the germline V gene are KGHDR and SFDVKD. CDR3 length equals 15 residues. The V gene lost 3 bases and the J gene lost 1 base, with 11 bases spanning the gap. CDR3: CATSDRRDAQETQYF. In nucleotides, the CDR3 is TGTGCCACCAGTGATAGGCGGGACGCCCAAGAGACCCAGTACTTC.

The chain employs TRBV30 and TRBJ1-5; the D is unclear. The CDR3 covers 15 residues. V was trimmed by 1 base and J by 6 bases, leaving 16 bases between them. Germline CDR1 is GTSNPN and CDR2 is SVGIG (reference sequence). DNA for the CDR3: TGTGCCTGGAGTGCCCCCCCGCTCGGTAGTCAGCCCCAGCATTTT. Translation gives CAWSAPPLGSQPQHF.

The chain carries TRBV15 and TRBJ2-1; the match to TRBD2 covers 10 bases. Germline V gives CDR1 LNHNV, CDR2 YYDKDF (reference sequence). The CDR3 runs to 15 residues. The trim removed 0 bases at V and 8 bases at J, leaving 4 bases unmatched. This CDR3 reads CATSRDPTSGDEQFF. The CDR3 coding sequence is TGTGCCACCAGCAGAGATCCCACTAGCGGGGATGAGCAGTTCTTC. The full variable domain, its missing parts supplied by reference TRBV15 and TRBJ2-1, is DAMVIQNPRYQVTQFGKPVTLSCSQTLNHNVMYWYQQKSSQAPKLLFHYYDKDFNNEADTPDNFQSRRPNTSFCFLDIRSPGLGDTAMYLCATSRDPTSGDEQFFGPGTRLTVL.

The V gene is TRBV3-1 (or the pseudogene TRBV3-2), the J gene TRBJ2-7, with TRBD1 matching 7 bases. Per germline, CDR1 LGHDT and CDR2 YNNKEL (reference sequence). J gave up 6 bases and V 4 bases, and 3 bases lay outside the gene matches. This CDR3 is built from 12 residues. This CDR3 reads CASSRDSPEQYF. The CDR3 nucleotides are TGTGCCAGCAGCCGGGACAGCCCCGAGCAGTACTTC.

The chain couples TRBV5-6 to TRBJ2-7; 8 nucleotides align to TRBD1. Trimming at V came to 0 bases and at J to 1 base, leaving 12 bases not matched to a gene. The germline V gene encodes CDR1 SGHDT and CDR2 YYEEEE. CDR3 size: 18 residues. The CDR3 sequence: CASSLEGPGTGVSYEQYF. CDR3 sequence (DNA): TGTGCCAGCAGCTTGGAAGGACCCGGGACAGGTGTATCCTACGAGCAGTACTTC.

The V gene is TRBV7-9, the J gene TRBJ2-1; D gene ambiguous. Germline-derived CDR1 and CDR2 are SEHNR and FQNEAQ (reference sequence). Trimming removed 8 bases from V and 2 bases from J, with 4 bases in between. This CDR3 region has 11 residues. Written as DNA, the CDR3 is TGTGCCAGCGAGACCTACAATGAGCAGTTCTTC. Protein product: CASETYNEQFF.

The chain's CDR3 is CASGDSPGEQYF. The CDR3, as DNA: TGTGCCAGCGGGGACTCCCCGGGGGAGCAGTACTTC. The chain carries TRBV7-3 and TRBJ2-7, with D possibly TRBD2 on 6 matching bases. V dropped 8 bases and J dropped 7 bases, with 15 bases sitting between them. CDR3 length: 12 amino acids. CDR1 and CDR2 from the germline V gene are SGHTA and FQGTGA.

This clone was counted a single time. The rearrangement joins TRBV3-1 (or the pseudogene TRBV3-2) to TRBJ2-7, with D unresolved. Trimming left V 0 bases short and J 0 bases short, with 6 bases between. The germline CDR1 and CDR2 sequences are LGHDT and YNNKEL (reference sequence). CDR3 length equals 14 residues. The CDR3 is CASSQDYYSYEQYF. CDR3 DNA: TGTGCCAGCAGCCAAGACTATTACTCCTACGAGCAGTACTTC.

V gene TRBV30 combines with J gene TRBJ2-5; no definite D call. Germline V lookup: CDR1 GTSNPN, CDR2 SVGIG (reference sequence). V was pared by 0 bases and J by 2 bases, with 13 bases between. The CDR3 extends over 15 amino acids. The CDR3 nucleotides are TGTGCCTGGAGTGTACTTCCAACTTTGCAAGAGACCCAGTACTTC. Its protein product is CAWSVLPTLQETQYF.

Only one count was recorded for this clone. For the CDR3, the DNA is TGTGCCTGGCGGATCAGGGGATCCACTGAAGCTTTCTTT. It encodes CAWRIRGSTEAFF. This sequence joins TRBV30 and TRBJ1-1, with D tentatively TRBD1 (6 bases). CDR3 length: 13 amino acids. From germline, CDR1 is GTSNPN and CDR2 SVGIG (reference sequence). Trimming took off 5 bases at V and 4 bases at J, with 14 bases between the two ends.

The gene calls are TRBV7-7 and TRBJ2-1, with 10 positions matching TRBD2. With 5 bases clipped from V and 7 bases from J, the junction kept 11 bases outside the gene matches. Germline V lookup: CDR1 SSHAT, CDR2 FNYEAQ (reference sequence). This CDR3 has 16 amino acids. CDR3 nucleotides: TGTGCCAGCAGCCCAGTAGCGGGGGGCTTGAGAAATGAGCAGTTCTTC. Residues: CASSPVAGGLRNEQFF. Full variable domain (rest looked up from reference TRBV7-7 and TRBJ2-1): GAGVSQSPRYKVTKRGQDVTLRCDPISSHATLYWYQQALGQGPEFLTYFNYEAQPDKSGLPSDRFSAERPEGSISTLTIQRTEQRDSAMYRCASSPVAGGLRNEQFFGPGTRLTVL.

The V call is TRBV19, the J call TRBJ1-1; 7 positions match TRBD1. Germline V gene data show CDR1 as LNHDA and CDR2 as SQIVND (reference sequence). After removal of 7 bases from V and 6 bases from J, the junction contained 8 bases not matched to a gene. This CDR3 contains 13 residues. CDR3 DNA: TGTGCCAGTACCCCGCCCGGGACAGCTGAAGCTTTCTTT. This codes for CASTPPGTAEAFF.

The chain recombines TRBV9 with TRBJ1-1; no firm D call. The ends were cut back, 3 bases at V and 3 bases at J, with 12 bases in the middle. The CDR3 runs to 14 residues. Germline V lookup: CDR1 SGDLS, CDR2 YYNGEE. This CDR3 reads CASSGGWEDTEAFF. The CDR3 bases are TGTGCCAGCAGCGGCGGGTGGGAGGACACTGAAGCTTTCTTT.

The chain employs TRBV23-1 and TRBJ2-4, with 8 positions matching TRBD1. TRBV23-1 is designated an ORF whose function remains uncertain. The CDR3 consists of 19 residues. V lost 3 bases and J lost 2; bases outside the gene matches: 15. CDR3 sequence reads: CASSHGGRARGLSKNIQYF. In nucleotides, the CDR3 is TGCGCCAGCAGTCATGGGGGCCGGGCCAGGGGGCTATCCAAAAACATTCAGTACTTC.

The chain has TRBV5-4 and TRBJ1-1; D is possibly TRBD1 (6 bases). Trimming took off 4 bases at V and 1 base at J, with 17 bases between the two ends. Germline CDR1 SGHNT, CDR2 YYREEE (reference sequence). The CDR3 loop spans 16 amino acids. CDR3 amino acids: CASSPLAGQKNTEAFF. The CDR3 nucleotides are TGTGCCAGCAGCCCCCTCGCCGGACAGAAGAACACTGAAGCTTTCTTT.

The genes are TRBV7-9 and TRBJ2-5; the D is unclear. Germline V gene data show CDR1 as SEHNR and CDR2 as FQNEAQ (reference sequence). The CDR3 length is 15 residues. Trimming took off 5 bases at V and 0 bases at J, with 13 bases between the two ends. As DNA, the CDR3 is TGTGCCAGCAGCACTCCAGCGTGGTACCAAGAGACCCAGTACTTC. It specifies CASSTPAWYQETQYF.

J is TRBJ2-4 and V is TRBV6-6; TRBD1 matches at 8 bases. V lost 8 bases and J lost 2; bases outside the gene matches: 11. From germline, CDR1 is MNHNY and CDR2 SVGAGI (reference sequence). The CDR3 runs 16 residues. CDR3 nucleotide sequence: TGTGCCAGCCCAAGATTACAGGGGGAGTCCAAAAACATTCAGTACTTC. It encodes CASPRLQGESKNIQYF.

The chain joins TRBV27 to TRBJ2-3; possible D gene TRBD2, 7 bases. The germline V gene encodes CDR1 MNHEY and CDR2 SMNVEV (reference sequence). CDR3 length: 18 residues. The germline V and J ends were trimmed by 3 bases and 3 bases, with 22 bases remaining between them. The CDR3 DNA reads as TGTGCCAGCAGTTTCTACCATACGGGGGGCGCAGTAACAGATACGCAGTATTTT. Translation gives CASSFYHTGGAVTDTQYF.

This clone was observed a single time. This sequence joins TRBV5-8 and TRBJ1-4; D remains unclear. The CDR3 has 13 residues. Trimming left V 0 bases short and J 5 bases short, with 5 bases between. Germline V gene lookup returns CDR1 SGHTS and CDR2 YDEGEE. The CDR3 DNA reads TGTGCCAGCAGCTTGGAACTGAATGAAAAACTGTTTTTT. It encodes CASSLELNEKLFF.

The V gene is TRBV28, the J gene TRBJ1-1; D is perhaps TRBD1 (5 bases). This CDR3 is built from 12 residues. V shed 7 bases and J shed 5 bases, with 11 bases lying between them. Germline CDR1 MDHEN, CDR2 SYDVKM. CDR3 sequence (DNA): TGTGCCAGCACAAGGGGCCTGACTGAAGCTTTCTTT. Translating it yields CASTRGLTEAFF.

The chain joins TRBV29-1 to TRBJ2-2; 10 bases agree with TRBD1. This CDR3 has 14 residues. Germline lookup yields CDR1 SQVTM and CDR2 ANQGSEA. Germline trimming cut 4 bases from V and 6 bases from J; bases unmatched to any gene: 5. CDR3 sequence reads: CSVVGTGASGELFF. In nucleotides, the CDR3 is TGCAGCGTTGTGGGGACAGGGGCCTCCGGGGAGCTGTTTTTT.

This chain uses TRBV29-1 with TRBJ1-2, with D unclear. V was pared by 3 bases and J by 3 bases, with 11 bases between. The CDR3 is made up of 13 amino acids. CDR1 and CDR2 from the germline V gene are SQVTM and ANQGSEA. The CDR3 spells CSVEASRDYGYTF. CDR3 nucleotide sequence: TGCAGCGTTGAGGCCTCGAGGGACTATGGCTACACCTTC.

The gene calls are TRBV5-1 and TRBJ2-5, with 10 bases aligning to TRBD2. CDR1 is SGHRS and CDR2 is YFSETQ in the germline V gene. With V trimmed by 3 bases and J by 4 bases, 12 bases remained unmatched. There are 17 residues in the CDR3. As DNA, the CDR3 is TGCGCCAGCAGCTCTTCGATAGCGGGGGGAGCCGGAGAGACCCAGTACTTC. Its translation: CASSSSIAGGAGETQYF.

The V gene is TRBV5-4, the J gene TRBJ2-3; 7 bases are a match to TRBD1. The CDR3 sequence is 14 residues long. V lost 4 bases to trimming and J lost 2 bases; unmatched junction nucleotides: 4. Germline V gene sequence: CDR1 SGHNT, CDR2 YYREEE (reference sequence). CDR3 coding DNA: TGTGCCAGCAGCGCCGGGACAGCCACAGATACGCAGTATTTT. It codes for CASSAGTATDTQYF.